A single sample gave rise to the 14 T cell receptor beta chains below, sequenced in a study of blood T cell repertoires in COVID-19. Repertoires were generated with immunoSEQ multiplex PCR, while TCRdb's copy carries only in-frame clones and drops some. The sample holds hundreds of thousands of clones, less than 90% seen once. The sample consisted of PBMCs or T cells enriched from blood (not recorded which). The origin of the receptors is a woman aged 50 to 60 in a cohort exposed to, infected with or recovered from COVID-19 (not recorded which).

The rearrangement joins TRBV5-1 to TRBJ2-2, with 7 positions matching TRBD2. Germline-derived CDR1 and CDR2 are SGHRS and YFSETQ. The ends lost 3 bases at V and 6 bases at J; junction bases unmatched: 2. The CDR3 runs 13 residues. CDR3 amino acids: CASSSGGAGELFF. The CDR3 DNA follows: TGCGCCAGCAGCTCGGGGGGAGCCGGGGAGCTGTTTTTT.

This chain connects TRBV6-4 to TRBJ1-6, with TRBD1 identical over 8 bases. Germline loops: CDR1 MRHNA, CDR2 SNTAGT. V lost 5 bases to trimming and J lost 5 bases; unmatched junction nucleotides: 5. The CDR3 consists of 15 residues. CDR3 loop: CASSHGQGNNSPLHF. CDR3 in DNA: TGTGCCAGCAGTCACGGACAGGGAAATAATTCACCCCTCCACTTT.

The chain is built from TRBV25-1 and TRBJ1-2, with 10 bases identical to TRBD1. V shed 4 bases and J 7 bases; nucleotides not matched to a gene: 12. Germline loops: CDR1 MGHDK, CDR2 SYGVNS. This CDR3 is 16 amino acids long. CDR3 bases: TGTGCCAGCAGTGTTCTGGACAGGGGGGGTCTGGTTGGCTACACCTTC. Translated: CASSVLDRGGLVGYTF.

This clone was recorded once. V is TRBV4-3 and J is TRBJ2-1; 7 positions agree with TRBD1. V lost 0 bases to trimming and J lost 4 bases; unmatched junction nucleotides: 3. Germline lookup yields CDR1 LGHNA and CDR2 YSLEER. CDR3 length equals 15 residues. CDR3 coding DNA: TGCGCCAGCAGCCAAGATAGCAGGGGGTACAATGAGCAGTTCTTC. Translating gives CASSQDSRGYNEQFF.

This chain joins TRBV11-2 and TRBJ1-4, with TRBD1 identical over 9 bases. The CDR3 length is 15 residues. Germline CDR1 and CDR2: SGHAT and FQNNGV. The trim removed 1 base at V and 3 bases at J, leaving 0 bases unmatched. CDR3 nucleotide sequence: TGTGCCAGCAGCTTAGGGACAGGGGCTAATGAAAAACTGTTTTTT. Its translation: CASSLGTGANEKLFF.

The V and J genes are TRBV28 and TRBJ1-2; TRBD1 agrees at 8 bases. CDR3 size: 14 residues. Trimming cost V 1 base and J 6 bases; bases outside gene matches: 4. Germline V gene data show CDR1 as MDHEN and CDR2 as SYDVKM. The DNA of the CDR3 is TGTGCCAGCAGTTTATTAGTGACAGGGGATGGCTACACCTTC. This gives the protein CASSLLVTGDGYTF.

The chain has TRBV29-1 and TRBJ2-2, with a tentative D call TRBD2 (6 bases). The CDR3 covers 14 residues. Germline V gene lookup returns CDR1 SQVTM and CDR2 ANQGSEA. V shed 7 bases and J shed 6 bases, with 18 bases lying between them. The CDR3 bases are TGCAGCGCAAGGACTATGGCTGTCCCCGGGGAGCTGTTTTTT. Protein sequence: CSARTMAVPGELFF.

This clone was picked up one time. The chain uses TRBV6-5 and TRBJ1-4; D is unresolved. Trimming removed 6 bases from V and 4 bases from J, with 9 bases in between. Germline CDR1 and CDR2: MNHEY and SVGAGI. The CDR3 spans 13 residues. In DNA form, the CDR3 reads TGTGCCAGCAGAATGACACGTAATGAAAAACTGTTTTTT. This encodes CASRMTRNEKLFF.

The chain carries TRBV5-4 and TRBJ2-5; no firm D call. Germline-derived CDR1 and CDR2 are SGHNT and YYREEE (reference sequence). The CDR3 is 13 amino acids. With 0 bases removed from V and 9 bases from J, the gap between germline ends came to 12 bases. The CDR3 region is CASSLAGLAAQYF. In DNA, the CDR3 is TGTGCCAGCAGCTTGGCTGGCTTGGCGGCCCAGTACTTC.

Here the CDR3 reads CASSSQQRGSTDTQYF. The DNA of the CDR3 is TGTGCCAGCAGCTCACAGCAGCGGGGTAGCACAGATACGCAGTATTTT. This chain connects TRBV7-8 to TRBJ2-3; 7 bases fit TRBD2. The germline V gene encodes CDR1 SGHVS and CDR2 FQNEAQ. Germline trimming cut 4 bases from V and 0 bases from J; bases unmatched to any gene: 7. This CDR3 is 16 amino acids long.

The sample holds one count of this clone. Here the CDR3 DNA reads TGCGCCAGCAGCTTGGCGGGGGGGCCCAACTCCTACAATGAGCAGTTCTTC. Its protein is CASSLAGGPNSYNEQFF. The chain links TRBV5-1 to TRBJ2-1; TRBD2 aligns across 8 bases. The germline CDR1 and CDR2 sequences are SGHRS and YFSETQ. This CDR3 has 17 amino acids. The V segment lost 0 bases and the J segment 0 bases; nucleotides outside the gene matches: 5.

The CDR3 sequence: CASSMGQGAAEAFF. The CDR3, as DNA: TGTGCCAGTAGTATGGGGCAGGGGGCTGCTGAAGCTTTCTTT. The chain is built from TRBV19 and TRBJ1-1, with 8 positions matching TRBD1. Losses at the gene ends were 3 bases for V and 6 bases for J; bases not matched to a gene: 6. Looked up from germline, CDR1 is LNHDA and CDR2 is SQIVND (reference sequence). The CDR3 runs 14 residues.

The chain has TRBV30 and TRBJ1-2; D call uncertain. The CDR3 loop spans 14 amino acids. CDR1 and CDR2 (germline): GTSNPN, SVGIG (reference sequence). Trimming pared 0 bases from V and 7 bases from J, leaving 15 bases between. The CDR3 sequence is CAWSVSAQAGGYTF. The CDR3 DNA is TGTGCCTGGAGTGTATCGGCGCAGGCGGGTGGCTACACCTTC.

The V call is TRBV24-1, the J call TRBJ2-2; D remains ambiguous. Per germline, CDR1 KGHDR and CDR2 SFDVKD. The V end lost 4 bases, the J end lost 4 bases, and 3 bases lay between the germline ends. The CDR3 totals 12 residues. The DNA of the CDR3 is TGTGCCACCAGTGAGGCCACCGGGGAGCTGTTTTTT. Protein sequence: CATSEATGELFF.